The 8 T cell receptor beta chains reported below all come from one sample, sequenced in a study of blood T cell repertoires in COVID-19. TCRdb keeps only in-frame clones here, not all; method: immunoSEQ multiplex PCR. Of around 170,000 clones in the sample, 80% were seen once. The specimen was PBMCs or T cells enriched from blood (not recorded which). The receptors derive from a man in his sixties who had been exposed to COVID-19.

This clone was picked up one time. The chain has TRBV11-1 and TRBJ2-2; 8 nucleotides agree with TRBD1. The length of the CDR3 is 15 residues. From germline, CDR1 is SGHAT and CDR2 FQDESV (reference sequence). J gave up 4 bases and V 1 base, and 2 bases lay outside the gene matches. The chain's CDR3 is CASSLVDRGTGELFF. CDR3 bases: TGTGCCAGCAGCTTAGTTGACAGGGGCACCGGGGAGCTGTTTTTT.

The chain has TRBV9 and TRBJ2-1, with 9 nucleotides matching TRBD2. Trimming cost V 4 bases and J 0 bases; bases outside gene matches: 11. Germline assignment: CDR1 SGDLS and CDR2 YYNGEE. The CDR3 length is 18 residues. CDR3 loop: CASSIPRLADLSYNEQFF. As DNA, the CDR3 is TGTGCCAGCAGCATACCCAGACTAGCGGATCTCTCCTACAATGAGCAGTTCTTC.

The V call is TRBV3-1 (or the pseudogene TRBV3-2), the J call TRBJ2-4; D uncertain. Trimming removed 2 bases from V and 0 bases from J, with 8 bases in between. CDR1 LGHDT and CDR2 YNNKEL come from the germline V gene (reference sequence). The CDR3 loop spans 15 amino acids. The CDR3 sequence is CASSQPIIAKNIQYF. The CDR3 region has the DNA TGTGCCAGCAGCCAACCTATAATAGCCAAAAACATTCAGTACTTC.

The chain is built from TRBV27 and TRBJ2-7; 14 bases line up with TRBD2. This CDR3 contains 17 residues. Germline V lookup: CDR1 MNHEY, CDR2 SMNVEV (reference sequence). V lost 4 bases to trimming and J lost 2 bases; unmatched junction nucleotides: 7. The CDR3 region is CASSSGLAGVRAYEQYF. CDR3 nucleotide sequence: TGTGCCAGCAGTTCGGGACTAGCGGGAGTTAGGGCCTACGAGCAGTACTTC.

V is TRBV9 and J is TRBJ2-7; D unresolved. Trimming pared 0 bases from V and 2 bases from J, leaving 6 bases between. The length of the CDR3 is 13 residues. Germline V lookup: CDR1 SGDLS, CDR2 YYNGEE. CDR3 nucleotides: TGTGCCAGCAGCGTAGGCGTAACCTACGAGCAGTACTTC. Protein sequence: CASSVGVTYEQYF.

The rearrangement uses TRBV6-5 and TRBJ2-7; TRBD1 aligns across 10 bases. The V gene's germline CDR1 is MNHEY and CDR2 SVGAGI. The V and J ends lost 4 bases and 5 bases, in that order; junction bases with no gene match: 5. The CDR3 covers 14 residues. CDR3 sequence (DNA): TGTGCCAGCAGTTCGGACAGGGGGGTTAACGAGCAGTACTTC. Translating it yields CASSSDRGVNEQYF.

This clone came up many times. J is TRBJ2-2 and V is TRBV29-1, with unresolved D. Germline loops: CDR1 SQVTM, CDR2 ANQGSEA. This CDR3 spans 11 amino acids. The ends were cut back, 7 bases at V and 6 bases at J, with 9 bases in the middle. DNA of the CDR3: TGCAGCGCTAAATCCCCCGGGGAGCTGTTTTTT. This sequence encodes CSAKSPGELFF.

The CDR3, as DNA: TGTGCCAGCAGCCTTCACCTGGCACAAGAGACCCAGTACTTC. This gives the protein CASSLHLAQETQYF. This chain joins TRBV7-9 and TRBJ2-5; D remains ambiguous. V lost 5 bases and J 2 bases, leaving 12 bases between the germline ends. This CDR3 spans 14 amino acids. Germline CDR1 is SEHNR and CDR2 is FQNEAQ (reference sequence).